Listed below are T cell receptor beta chains from one sample, sequenced in a study of glioma-infiltrating T cells after dendritic cell vaccination. Using immunoSEQ multiplex PCR, the repertoire was profiled, and TCRdb retains in-frame clones only, with some absent. Of tens of thousands of clones listed, around 80% were seen once; the top ten hold 2% to 2.5%. The starting material was blood, obtained before dendritic cell vaccination. These receptor sequences come from a human donor with glioblastoma. Each CDR3 is given with its conserved first and last residue. A D gene is named only where the DNA matches it firmly. For some rows the clone size is stated as once, few or many, or as a class when expanded; others skip it.

V gene	J gene	D gene	clone size	CDR3 DNA	CDR3 protein
TRBV6-5	TRBJ1-2	.	.	TGTGCCAGCAGTTTCAGGGGTGGCTACACCTTC	CASSFRGGYTF
TRBV6-1	TRBJ2-5	TRBD1	.	TGTGCCAGCAGGCCGACAGGGAGAGAGACCCAGTACTTC	CASRPTGRETQYF
TRBV15	TRBJ2-4	TRBD1	once	TGTGCCACCAGCAGAGGTGTGGGACAGGAGAAAAACATTCAGTACTTC	CATSRGVGQEKNIQYF
TRBV19	TRBJ1-2	TRBD1	once	TGTGCCAGTAGTAACGACAGGGGACTCGGCTACACCTTC	CASSNDRGLGYTF
TRBV28	TRBJ1-5	.	.	TGTGCCAGCACCCGTCCCGGACAGAACAATCAGCCCCAGCATTTT	CASTRPGQNNQPQHF
TRBV18	TRBJ1-4	TRBD1	.	TGTGCCAGCTCACGGCAGGGGGCTTTTAATGAAAAACTGTTTTTT	CASSRQGAFNEKLFF
TRBV7-9	TRBJ2-3	TRBD2	.	TGTGCCAGCAGCTTACTAGCGGGAGGGCCGACAGATACGCAGTATTTT	CASSLLAGGPTDTQYF
TRBV6-4	TRBJ2-1	TRBD1	.	TGTGCCAGCAGTGAAGTACCCGGGACAGGGGGCTACTGGAATGAGCAGTTCTTC	CASSEVPGTGGYWNEQFF
TRBV6-1	TRBJ1-5	TRBD1	.	TGTGCCAGCAGTGCGGGACAGATAGTCGATCAGCCCCAGCATTTT	CASSAGQIVDQPQHF
TRBV5-1	TRBJ2-1	.	.	TGCGCCAGCGGGGCAGGGGACAATGAGCAGTTCTTC	CASGAGDNEQFF
TRBV7-2	TRBJ2-1	.	once	TGTGCCAGCAGCTTACAGCTACTCCCCGGGAGTGAGCAGTTCTTC	CASSLQLLPGSEQFF
TRBV7-2	TRBJ2-1	TRBD2	once	TGTGCCAGCAGCCCGACTAGCGGGACCTACAATGAGCAGTTCTTC	CASSPTSGTYNEQFF
TRBV6-4	TRBJ2-3	TRBD2	few	TGTGCCAGCAGCGGACTAGCGGGAAGCACAGATACGCAGTATTTT	CASSGLAGSTDTQYF
TRBV7-3	TRBJ1-3	.	.	TGTGCCAGCAGCTTAACGGGACTCTCTGGAAACACCATATATTTT	CASSLTGLSGNTIYF
TRBV19	TRBJ2-3	TRBD2	.	TGTGCCACATTAGGGGGGGAGCGGGAGGGAATCTCTAGCACAGATACGCAGTATTTT	CATLGGEREGISSTDTQYF
TRBV2	TRBJ2-2	.	.	TGTGCCAGCAGTGAGAGGGTCGGCCTCACGAGGAACACCGGGGAGCTGTTTTTT	CASSERVGLTRNTGELFF
TRBV6-1	TRBJ2-1	TRBD1	.	TGTGCCAACTCCCCGGGACAGGGAAGGGTCGATGAGCAGTTCTTC	CANSPGQGRVDEQFF
TRBV2	TRBJ1-4	TRBD1	.	TGTGCCAGCAGTTACAGGGGTCGAGGTGAAAAACTGTTTTTT	CASSYRGRGEKLFF
TRBV18	TRBJ2-4	TRBD1	.	TGTGCCAGCTCCCCTAGGGACAGGGAAACCAAAAACATTCAGTACTTC	CASSPRDRETKNIQYF
TRBV7-9	TRBJ1-5	TRBD1	.	TGTGCCAGCAGCTTAGGGACAGGGATACAGCCCCAGCATTTT	CASSLGTGIQPQHF
TRBV19	TRBJ2-6	.	.	TGTGCCAGTAGCCTTAATTATGCTGGGGCCAACGTCCTGACTTTC	CASSLNYAGANVLTF
TRBV5-1	TRBJ2-7	TRBD2	.	TGCGCCAGCAGCTTGGGAGCGGGGGGGGCCTACGAGCAGTACTTC	CASSLGAGGAYEQYF
TRBV19	TRBJ1-6	TRBD1	.	TGTGCCAGTAGTACGGGGGACAGGGGGAATTCACCCCTCCACTTT	CASSTGDRGNSPLHF
TRBV2	TRBJ2-2	.	.	TGTGCCAGCAGTGTAATCGGGACATCGAACACCGGGGAGCTGTTTTTT	CASSVIGTSNTGELFF
TRBV19	TRBJ2-1	.	.	TGTGCCAGGGCTGGGCTGGATGAGAACAATGAGCAGTTCTTC	CARAGLDENNEQFF
TRBV5-1	TRBJ1-1	.	.	TGCGCCAGCAGCTTTACCATACAGGAGGGCACTGAAGCTTTCTTT	CASSFTIQEGTEAFF
TRBV5-1	TRBJ2-7	.	.	TGCGCCAGCAGCTTGGGGGCTGGGACTCATTCCTACGAGCAGTACTTC	CASSLGAGTHSYEQYF
TRBV19	TRBJ1-5	.	.	TGTGCCAGTAGGGGTACAGGCACTTATAGCAATCAGCCCCAGCATTTT	CASRGTGTYSNQPQHF
TRBV4-1	TRBJ2-1	.	.	TGCGCCAGCAGCCAAGTTAGCCTAGCGCCGGGGGGCGACAATGAGCAGTTCTTC	CASSQVSLAPGGDNEQFF
TRBV4-1	TRBJ2-1	TRBD2	few	TGCGCCAGCAGCCAGACTAGCGGGAGCTTCAATGAGCAGTTCTTC	CASSQTSGSFNEQFF
TRBV7-2	TRBJ2-2	.	.	TGTGCCAGCAGCTTAGTAAGGGGAACCGGGGAGCTGTTTTTT	CASSLVRGTGELFF
TRBV5-1	TRBJ1-1	TRBD1	.	TGCGCCAGCAGCTCACAGGGGGCCGGGGACACTGAAGCTTTCTTT	CASSSQGAGDTEAFF
TRBV6-6	TRBJ2-2	TRBD1	few	TGTGCCAGCAGTTACGGGGACAGGGAGGGCGGGGAGCTGTTTTTT	CASSYGDREGGELFF
TRBV9	TRBJ2-6	.	.	TGTGCCAGCAGCGTAACAGGGCCTGGGGCCAACGTCCTGACTTTC	CASSVTGPGANVLTF
TRBV5-1	TRBJ2-5	TRBD2	few	TGCGCCAGCAGCTCTCGACTAGCGGGGGGGCCCGAGACCCAGTACTTC	CASSSRLAGGPETQYF
TRBV27	TRBJ2-3	.	.	TGTGCCAGCAGTTCCCAGTTTAGCACAGATACGCAGTATTTT	CASSSQFSTDTQYF
TRBV5-1	TRBJ2-1	.	.	TGCGCCAGCAGCTTTTCCGGGACAACCTACAATGAGCAGTTCTTC	CASSFSGTTYNEQFF
TRBV5-4	TRBJ1-2	.	.	TGTGCCAGCAGCCCGTGGAGGGTCCAAACTAACTATGGCTACACCTTC	CASSPWRVQTNYGYTF
TRBV6-1	TRBJ1-5	TRBD1	.	TGTGCCAGCAGTGAGTCACAGGGGAATCAGCCCCAGCATTTT	CASSESQGNQPQHF
TRBV5-6	TRBJ1-2	.	.	TGTGCCAGCAGCTTGCTGTCCCCCTATGGCTACACCTTC	CASSLLSPYGYTF
TRBV5-1	TRBJ1-5	.	.	TGCGCCAGCAGCCGGGAAGGAGGCAATCAGCCCCAGCATTTT	CASSREGGNQPQHF
TRBV6-5	TRBJ2-5	TRBD1	.	TGTGCCAGCAGCCTGAAGATGACAGGGAAAGAGACCCAGTACTTC	CASSLKMTGKETQYF
TRBV4-2	TRBJ2-2	TRBD2	once	TGTGCCAGCAGCCAGGCCGGACTAGCGCAGGGGCCGGCCGGGGAGCTGTTTTTT	CASSQAGLAQGPAGELFF
TRBV12-5	TRBJ2-3	.	.	TGTGCTAGTGCCACTCCTAAGCGGCTACTTAGCACAGATACGCAGTATTTT	CASATPKRLLSTDTQYF
TRBV5-1	TRBJ2-1	TRBD2	.	TGCGCCAGCAGCCATGGGACTAGCAGACACAATGAGCAGTTCTTC	CASSHGTSRHNEQFF
TRBV19	TRBJ1-1	.	.	TGTGCCAGTAGTATTTCCATGAACACTGAAGCTTTCTTT	CASSISMNTEAFF
TRBV7-3	TRBJ2-2	.	.	TGTGCCAGCAGACGGGACACCGGGGAGCTGTTTTTT	CASRRDTGELFF
TRBV2	TRBJ2-5	.	.	TGTGCCAGCACCCCCTACGAGAGGACCCAGTACTTC	CASTPYERTQYF
TRBV5-1	TRBJ2-2	.	.	TGCGCCAGCAGGACGGCGGGAAGATCCGGGGAGCTGTTTTTT	CASRTAGRSGELFF
TRBV14	TRBJ2-2	.	.	TGTGCCAGCAGCCAAGAAGGGGTTACCGGGGAGCTGTTTTTT	CASSQEGVTGELFF